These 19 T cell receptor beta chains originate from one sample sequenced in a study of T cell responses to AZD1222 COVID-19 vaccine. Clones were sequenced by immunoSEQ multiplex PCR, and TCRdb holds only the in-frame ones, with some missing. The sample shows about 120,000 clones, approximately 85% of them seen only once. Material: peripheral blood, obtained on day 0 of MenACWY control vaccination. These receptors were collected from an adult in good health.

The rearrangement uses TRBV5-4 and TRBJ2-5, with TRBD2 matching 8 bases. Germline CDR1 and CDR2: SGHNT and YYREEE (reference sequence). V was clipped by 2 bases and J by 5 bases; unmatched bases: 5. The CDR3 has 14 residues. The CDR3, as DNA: TGTGCCAGCAGCTTACCGGGAGGGCGGGAGACCCAGTACTTC. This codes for CASSLPGGRETQYF.

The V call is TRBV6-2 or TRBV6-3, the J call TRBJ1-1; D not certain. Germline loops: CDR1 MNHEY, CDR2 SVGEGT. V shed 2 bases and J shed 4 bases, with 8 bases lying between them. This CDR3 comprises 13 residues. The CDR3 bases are TGTGCCAGCAGTTACAAGGAGGGCACTGAAGCTTTCTTT. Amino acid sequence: CASSYKEGTEAFF.

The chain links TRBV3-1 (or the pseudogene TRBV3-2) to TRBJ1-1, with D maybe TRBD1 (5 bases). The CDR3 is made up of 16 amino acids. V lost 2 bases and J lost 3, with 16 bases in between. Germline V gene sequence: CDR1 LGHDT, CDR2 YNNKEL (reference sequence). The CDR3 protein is CASSQSSWGGHTEAFF. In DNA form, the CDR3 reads TGTGCCAGCAGCCAAAGCTCGTGGGGGGGACACACTGAAGCTTTCTTT.

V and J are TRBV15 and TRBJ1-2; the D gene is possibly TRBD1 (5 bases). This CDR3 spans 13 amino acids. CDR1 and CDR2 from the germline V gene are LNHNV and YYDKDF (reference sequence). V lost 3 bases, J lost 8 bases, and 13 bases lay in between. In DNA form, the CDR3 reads TGTGCCACCAGCAGTGGGGACCCGGGGGGCTACACCTTC. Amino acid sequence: CATSSGDPGGYTF.

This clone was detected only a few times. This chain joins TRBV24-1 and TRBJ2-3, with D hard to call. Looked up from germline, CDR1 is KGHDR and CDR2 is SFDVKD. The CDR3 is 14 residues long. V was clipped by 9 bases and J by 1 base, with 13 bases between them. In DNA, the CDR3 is TGTGCCACCGGATCCTCTGGGGGCACAGATACGCAGTATTTT. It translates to CATGSSGGTDTQYF.

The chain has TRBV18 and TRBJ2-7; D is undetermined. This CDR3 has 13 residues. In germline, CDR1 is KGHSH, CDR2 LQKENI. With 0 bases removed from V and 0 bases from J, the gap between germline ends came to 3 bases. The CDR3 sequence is CASSPPSSYEQYF. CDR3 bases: TGTGCCAGCTCACCACCAAGCTCCTACGAGCAGTACTTC.

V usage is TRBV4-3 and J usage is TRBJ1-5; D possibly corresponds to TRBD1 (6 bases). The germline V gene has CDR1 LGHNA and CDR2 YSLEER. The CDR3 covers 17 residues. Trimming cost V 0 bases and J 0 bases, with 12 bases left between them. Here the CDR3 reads CASSQDLNRDSNQPQHF. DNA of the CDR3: TGCGCCAGCAGCCAAGATCTCAACAGGGATAGCAATCAGCCCCAGCATTTT.

The CDR3 nucleotides are TGTGCCAGAAAGGTACGTAGCGCAGATACGCAGTATTTT. This codes for CARKVRSADTQYF. The gene calls are TRBV5-3 and TRBJ2-3, with D tentatively TRBD2 (5 bases). TRBV5-3 falls under the ORF class, with uncertain function. Trimming pared 6 bases from V and 4 bases from J, leaving 12 bases between. This CDR3 has 13 amino acids.

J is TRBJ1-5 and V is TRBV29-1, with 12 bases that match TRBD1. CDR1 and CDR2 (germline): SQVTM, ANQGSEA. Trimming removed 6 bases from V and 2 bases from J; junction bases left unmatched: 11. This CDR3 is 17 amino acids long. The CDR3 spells CSVSRDRGPLGNQPQHF. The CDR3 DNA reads TGCAGCGTATCCCGGGACAGGGGGCCTTTGGGCAATCAGCCCCAGCATTTT.

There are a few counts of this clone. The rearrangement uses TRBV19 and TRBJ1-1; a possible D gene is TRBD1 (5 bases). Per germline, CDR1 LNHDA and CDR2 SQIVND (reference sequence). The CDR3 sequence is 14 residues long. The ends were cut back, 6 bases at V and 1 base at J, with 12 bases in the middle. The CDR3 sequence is CASRGQGKNTEAFF. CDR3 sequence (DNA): TGTGCCAGTAGGGGCCAGGGCAAGAACACTGAAGCTTTCTTT.

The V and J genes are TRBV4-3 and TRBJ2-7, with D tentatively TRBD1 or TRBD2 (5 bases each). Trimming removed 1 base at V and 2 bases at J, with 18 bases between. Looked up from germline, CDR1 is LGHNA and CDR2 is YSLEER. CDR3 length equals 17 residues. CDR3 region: CASSQAYVGTGPYEQYF. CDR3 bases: TGCGCCAGCAGCCAAGCCTATGTGGGGACGGGTCCCTACGAGCAGTACTTC.

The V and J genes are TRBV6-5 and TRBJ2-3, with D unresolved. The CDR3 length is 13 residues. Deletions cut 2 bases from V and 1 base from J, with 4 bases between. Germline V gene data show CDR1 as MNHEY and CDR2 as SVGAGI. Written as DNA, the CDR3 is TGTGCCAGCAGTTACGGGGGCACAGATACGCAGTATTTT. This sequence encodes CASSYGGTDTQYF.

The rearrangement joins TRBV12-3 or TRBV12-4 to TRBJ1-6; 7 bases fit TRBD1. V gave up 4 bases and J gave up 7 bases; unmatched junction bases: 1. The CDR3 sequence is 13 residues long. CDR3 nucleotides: TGTGCCAGCAGTTCGGACAGGAATTCACCCCTCCACTTT. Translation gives CASSSDRNSPLHF.

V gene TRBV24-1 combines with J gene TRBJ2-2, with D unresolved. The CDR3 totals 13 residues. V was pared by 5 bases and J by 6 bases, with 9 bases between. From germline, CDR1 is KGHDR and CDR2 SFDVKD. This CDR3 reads CATSGAPPGELFF. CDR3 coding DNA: TGTGCCACCAGTGGGGCCCCCCCCGGGGAGCTGTTTTTT.

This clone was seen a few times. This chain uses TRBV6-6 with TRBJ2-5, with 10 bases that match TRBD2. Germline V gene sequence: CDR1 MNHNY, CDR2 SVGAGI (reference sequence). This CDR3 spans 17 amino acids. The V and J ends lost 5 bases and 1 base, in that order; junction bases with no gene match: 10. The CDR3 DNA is TGTGCCAGCAGTCGATTAGGGGGACTAGCGTCCCAAGAGACCCAGTACTTC. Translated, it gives CASSRLGGLASQETQYF.

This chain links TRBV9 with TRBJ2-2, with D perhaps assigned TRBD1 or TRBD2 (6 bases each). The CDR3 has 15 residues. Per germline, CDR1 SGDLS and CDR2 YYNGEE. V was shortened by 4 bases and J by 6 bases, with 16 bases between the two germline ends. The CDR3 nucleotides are TGTGCCAGCAGCCCCGGGGGCCTGTCCGCCGGGGAGCTGTTTTTT. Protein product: CASSPGGLSAGELFF.

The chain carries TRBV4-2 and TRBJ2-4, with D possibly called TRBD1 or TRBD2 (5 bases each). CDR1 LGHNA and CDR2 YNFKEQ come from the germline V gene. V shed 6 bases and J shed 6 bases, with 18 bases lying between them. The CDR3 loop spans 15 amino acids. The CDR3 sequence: CASSLSFARGNIQYF. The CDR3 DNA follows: TGTGCCAGCAGTCTTAGCTTCGCGAGGGGAAACATTCAGTACTTC.

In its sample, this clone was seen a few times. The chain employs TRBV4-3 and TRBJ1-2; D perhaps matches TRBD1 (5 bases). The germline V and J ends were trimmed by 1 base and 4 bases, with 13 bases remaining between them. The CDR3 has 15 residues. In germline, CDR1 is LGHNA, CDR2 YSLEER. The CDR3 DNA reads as TGCGCCAGCAGCCAAGGGTGGGGGACGATCTATGGCTACACCTTC. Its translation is CASSQGWGTIYGYTF.

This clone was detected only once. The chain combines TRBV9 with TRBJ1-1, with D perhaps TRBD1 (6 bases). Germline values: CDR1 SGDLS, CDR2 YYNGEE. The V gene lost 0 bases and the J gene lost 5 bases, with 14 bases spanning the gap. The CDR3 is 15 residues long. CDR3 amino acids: CASSVATGTGTEAFF. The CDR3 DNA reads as TGTGCCAGCAGCGTAGCTACAGGGACGGGAACTGAAGCTTTCTTT.